Following are 5 T cell receptor beta chains from one sample sequenced in a study of shared clonotypes between healthy human individuals. TCRdb's copy holds only in-frame clones and misses some; the assay was immunoSEQ multiplex PCR. This sample has some 1,400,000 clones, with roughly 96% found just once. The sample comprised naive CD4+ T cells sorted from blood. Subset of the sample: CD45RA+ positively selected. These receptors all come from a man aged 25 to 40 in good health.

The CDR3 is CASSQASGLAGVDTQYF. DNA for the CDR3: TGCGCCAGCAGCCAAGCTAGTGGACTAGCGGGAGTGGATACGCAGTATTTT. The J gene is TRBJ2-3, the V gene TRBV4-3; 13 bases map to TRBD2. This CDR3 region has 17 residues. Germline V gene lookup returns CDR1 LGHNA and CDR2 YSLEER. With V trimmed by 1 base and J by 6 bases, 7 bases remained unmatched.

This clone was seen only once. V usage is TRBV7-2 and J usage is TRBJ2-7, with 9 bases that match TRBD2. There are 15 residues in the CDR3. Germline V gene sequence: CDR1 SGHTA, CDR2 FQGNSA. V was pared by 2 bases and J by 3 bases, with 5 bases of the junction left unmatched. The CDR3 coding sequence is TGTGCCAGCAGCTTAAGGCAGCGGGAGGTCTACGAGCAGTACTTC. Translation gives CASSLRQREVYEQYF.

The rearrangement uses TRBV4-3 and TRBJ2-7, with D hard to call. Germline loops: CDR1 LGHNA, CDR2 YSLEER. The CDR3 is 13 amino acids. V lost 4 bases, J lost 3 bases, and 10 bases lay in between. The CDR3 region has the DNA TGCGCCAGCAGCCGTGAATTGAACTACGAGCAGTACTTC. This encodes CASSRELNYEQYF.

This sequence joins TRBV19 and TRBJ2-7, with TRBD2 identical over 9 bases. Per germline, CDR1 LNHDA and CDR2 SQIVND (reference sequence). The V segment lost 3 bases and the J segment 2 bases; nucleotides outside the gene matches: 5. This CDR3 spans 15 amino acids. For the CDR3, the DNA is TGTGCCAGTAGTATTAGACTAGCGGCCGCCTACGAGCAGTACTTC. It yields the protein CASSIRLAAAYEQYF.

Turning to this clone: Other DNA sequences within the sample encode an identical CDR3. The rearrangement joins TRBV2 to TRBJ1-4, with D possibly matching TRBD1 (6 bases). The CDR3 totals 13 residues. Per the germline V gene, CDR1 is SNHLY and CDR2 is FYNNEI. Trimming took 3 bases from V and 8 from J, leaving 10 bases between them. In DNA, the CDR3 is TGTGCCAGCAGTGACAGGGGTCGGGAAAAACTGTTTTTT. Translation gives CASSDRGREKLFF.